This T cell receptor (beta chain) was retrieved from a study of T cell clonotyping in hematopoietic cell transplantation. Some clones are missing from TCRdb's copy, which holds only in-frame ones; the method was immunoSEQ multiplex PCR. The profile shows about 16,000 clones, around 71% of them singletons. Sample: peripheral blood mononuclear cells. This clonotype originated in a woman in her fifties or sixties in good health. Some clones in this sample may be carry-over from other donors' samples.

CDR3 DNA sequence: TGTGCCAGCAGTACAAGACTAGCCCTTCCCTACGAGCAGTACTTC. This gives the protein CASSTRLALPYEQYF. The chain employs TRBV6-5 and TRBJ2-7, with 7 bases matching TRBD2. The CDR3 is 15 amino acids. Germline CDR1 MNHEY, CDR2 SVGAGI. The V segment lost 5 bases and the J segment 2 bases; nucleotides outside the gene matches: 9.